Listed here are 12 T cell receptor beta chains from one sample, sequenced in a study of blood T cell repertoires in COVID-19. Sequenced by immunoSEQ multiplex PCR; TCRdb stores in-frame clones only, minus some. The sample has some 410,000 clones; 88% are singletons. Sequenced input: PBMCs or T cells enriched from blood (not recorded which). The receptor set was obtained from a woman under 40 with acute COVID-19.

This sequence joins TRBV19 and TRBJ1-5, with D uncertain. Germline V CDR1 and CDR2: LNHDA, SQIVND (reference sequence). Trimming shortened V by 1 base and J by 4 bases, and 5 bases separated the two germline ends. The CDR3 sequence is 13 residues long. The CDR3 nucleotides read TGTGCCAGTAGTATAGTACGGAATCAGCCCCAGCATTTT. This encodes CASSIVRNQPQHF. The variable domain in full, with the rest retrieved from reference TRBV19 and TRBJ1-5, is DGGITQSPKYLFRKEGQNVTLSCEQNLNHDAMYWYRQDPGQGLRLIYYSQIVNDFQKGDIAEGYSVSREKKESFPLTVTSAQKNPTAFYLCASSIVRNQPQHFGDGTRLSIL.

V is TRBV7-9 and J is TRBJ1-2; D ambiguous. Per germline, CDR1 SEHNR and CDR2 FQNEAQ (reference sequence). The CDR3 runs to 14 residues. The V end lost 1 base, the J end lost 6 bases, and 12 bases lay between the germline ends. CDR3 nucleotide sequence: TGTGCCAGCAGCTTAGGGGAGGGTACCCATGGCTACACCTTC. It yields the protein CASSLGEGTHGYTF. Filled out from reference TRBV7-9 and TRBJ1-2, the complete variable domain reads DTGVSQNPRHKITKRGQNVTFRCDPISEHNRLYWYRQTLGQGPEFLTYFQNEAQLEKSRLLSDRFSAERPKGSFSTLEIQRTEQGDSAMYLCASSLGEGTHGYTFGSGTRLTVV.

This CDR3 reads CASSLVEASGEQFF. The DNA of the CDR3 is TGTGCCAGCAGCTTAGTAGAGGCTAGCGGAGAGCAGTTCTTC. The rearrangement links TRBV7-2 to TRBJ2-1; 7 bases map to TRBD2. The CDR3 contains 14 residues. The V and J ends lost 1 base and 10 bases, in that order; junction bases with no gene match: 7. Germline lookup yields CDR1 SGHTA and CDR2 FQGNSA. The full variable domain, rest sourced from reference TRBV7-2 and TRBJ2-1, is GAGVSQSPSNKVTEKGKDVELRCDPISGHTALYWYRQSLGQGLEFLIYFQGNSAPDKSGLPSDRFSAERTGGSVSTLTIQRTQQEDSAVYLCASSLVEASGEQFFGPGTRLTVL.

The CDR3 DNA follows: TGCAGCGTTGAAGATCGACAGAACAATGAGCAGTTCTTC. This sequence encodes CSVEDRQNNEQFF. This chain uses TRBV29-1 with TRBJ2-1; a possible D gene is TRBD1 (5 bases). The ends were cut back, 0 bases at V and 5 bases at J, with 8 bases in the middle. This CDR3 is 13 amino acids long. The germline gives CDR1 SQVTM, CDR2 ANQGSEA.

This chain joins TRBV6-1 and TRBJ2-7; D remains unclear. V gave up 2 bases and J gave up 1 base, with 9 bases separating them. This CDR3 is 14 amino acids long. Germline lookup yields CDR1 MNHNS and CDR2 SASEGT. Here the CDR3 reads CASSERSVSYEQYF. The CDR3 DNA is TGTGCCAGCAGTGAACGGTCCGTTTCCTACGAGCAGTACTTC.

Concerning this clone itself: Other DNA sequences in this sample translate to the same CDR3. The chain links TRBV5-1 to TRBJ1-6, with TRBD1 matching over 9 bases. The CDR3 contains 15 residues. V shed 0 bases and J 7 bases; nucleotides not matched to a gene: 2. CDR1 SGHRS and CDR2 YFSETQ come from the germline V gene. The DNA for the CDR3 is TGCGCCAGCAGCTTGGAGGGACAGGGCAATTCACCCCTCCACTTT. Amino acid sequence: CASSLEGQGNSPLHF.

V is TRBV7-3 and J is TRBJ2-2; the D gene is possibly TRBD2 (6 bases). The V gene lost 3 bases and the J gene lost 2 bases, with 13 bases spanning the gap. This CDR3 region has 16 residues. Germline-derived CDR1 and CDR2 are SGHTA and FQGTGA. The CDR3 sequence is CASSLGSGLNTGELFF. DNA of the CDR3: TGTGCCAGCAGCTTGGGGAGCGGGCTAAACACCGGGGAGCTGTTTTTT.

The chain combines TRBV29-1 with TRBJ2-3, with 7 bases identical to TRBD1. The J segment lost 0 bases and the V segment lost 6 bases, leaving 6 bases of the junction unmatched. CDR3 length: 14 amino acids. CDR1 is SQVTM, CDR2 ANQGSEA, per germline. CDR3 coding DNA: TGCAGCGTCCCCGGGACAGTAAGCACAGATACGCAGTATTTT. It specifies CSVPGTVSTDTQYF.

This chain's CDR3 is CASSPPFLAGGRIQETQYF. CDR3 sequence (DNA): TGTGCCAGCTCACCACCGTTCCTAGCGGGGGGCCGGATCCAAGAGACCCAGTACTTC. V and J are TRBV18 and TRBJ2-5; 11 nucleotides match TRBD2. Losses at the gene ends were 0 bases for V and 1 base for J; bases not matched to a gene: 10. Germline V gene lookup returns CDR1 KGHSH and CDR2 LQKENI. This CDR3 is built from 19 residues.

The chain combines TRBV27 with TRBJ2-1; weak D call: TRBD2 (5 bases). Germline V gene lookup returns CDR1 MNHEY and CDR2 SMNVEV (reference sequence). Trimming removed 6 bases from V and 6 bases from J, with 12 bases in between. The length of the CDR3 is 13 residues. The CDR3 sequence is CASSSWAGNEQFF. The CDR3 DNA follows: TGTGCCAGCAGCTCCTGGGCGGGCAATGAGCAGTTCTTC.

This chain connects TRBV6-5 to TRBJ2-7; TRBD1 matches at 7 bases. CDR1 is MNHEY and CDR2 is SVGAGI in the germline V gene. The CDR3 consists of 13 residues. V lost 7 bases, J lost 2 bases, and 5 bases stayed unmatched. DNA of the CDR3: TGTGCCAGCACCCGGGGACAGACCTACGAGCAGTACTTC. Its translation: CASTRGQTYEQYF.

Remarks on this clone: This CDR3 is also generated by other DNA sequences in the sample. In nucleotides, the CDR3 is TGCGCCAGCAGCCACCCGGGACAGGGCAACACTGAAGCTTTCTTT. This gives the protein CASSHPGQGNTEAFF. J is TRBJ1-1 and V is TRBV4-1; TRBD1 matches at 9 bases. V was clipped by 3 bases and J by 2 bases; unmatched bases: 4. The CDR3 is 15 amino acids. Germline CDR1 MGHRA, CDR2 YSYEKL.